This TCR beta chain appears in the sequencing data of a study of T cells in Graves' hyperthyroidism and ophthalmopathy. Study information: Peripheral blood specimens were obtained at initial diagnosis, prior to any treatment.

The germline V gene has CDR1 MDHEN and CDR2 SYDVKM. The trim removed 5 bases at V and 7 bases at J, leaving 6 bases unmatched. This CDR3 comprises 15 residues. Amplification of TCR beta CDR3 regions used RNA as the template. First-round RT-PCR targeting the TCR CDR3 was performed with the HTBI primer set. One entry per CDR3 protein results from TCRdb running MiXCR on the multiplex PCR reads. The sample has over 350,000 distinct CDR3 sequences, roughly an eighth seen once. Uncontrolled infection, other autoimmune disease, pregnancy and lactation each barred patients from inclusion. Each 10 ml fresh peripheral blood draw supplied the PBMCs.

V gene TRBV28 combines with J gene TRBJ2-2, with 11 bases identical to TRBD1. Source material: blood. This receptor was taken from a man in his fifties or sixties with Graves' ophthalmopathy. Here the CDR3 DNA reads TGTGCCAGCAGTGAGGGACAGGGGGATATCGGGGAGCTGTTTTTT. Its protein is CASSEGQGDIGELFF.